These 10 T cell receptor beta chains share one sample of origin, sequenced in a study of T cell responses to AZD1222 COVID-19 vaccine. Repertoires were generated with immunoSEQ multiplex PCR, while TCRdb's copy carries only in-frame clones and drops some. The table lists approximately 170,000 clones, approximately 88% of them singletons. This sample comprised peripheral blood, obtained 28 days after the second AZD1222 dose. The receptors shown here come from an adult who received the AZD1222 COVID-19 vaccine.

The rearrangement uses TRBV5-5 and TRBJ1-5, with D maybe TRBD1 (6 bases). With 4 bases removed from V and 0 bases from J, the gap between germline ends came to 11 bases. Germline assignment: CDR1 SGHKS and CDR2 YYEKEE (reference sequence). This CDR3 is built from 15 residues. In DNA, the CDR3 is TGTGCCAGCAGCGTGGGACACTATAGCAATCAGCCCCAGCATTTT. Amino acid sequence: CASSVGHYSNQPQHF.

The chain joins TRBV5-1 to TRBJ1-1; D uncertain. CDR3 size: 14 residues. V gave up 0 bases and J gave up 1 base, with 7 bases separating them. The germline V gene has CDR1 SGHRS and CDR2 YFSETQ. Here the CDR3 DNA reads TGCGCCAGCAGCTTGGGTTCCGGGAACACTGAAGCTTTCTTT. Amino acid sequence: CASSLGSGNTEAFF. The full variable domain, in which reference TRBV5-1 and TRBJ1-1 provide the parts outside the CDR3, is KAGVTQTPRYLIKTRGQQVTLSCSPISGHRSVSWYQQTPGQGLQFLFEYFSETQRNKGNFPGRFSGRQFSNSRSEMNVSTLELGDSALYLCASSLGSGNTEAFFGQGTRLTVV.

V gene TRBV6-5 combines with J gene TRBJ1-1; D unresolved. V was clipped by 0 bases and J by 1 base, with 9 bases between them. The CDR3 is made up of 15 amino acids. Germline loops: CDR1 MNHEY, CDR2 SVGAGI. Here the CDR3 reads CASSYSRDPNTEAFF. The CDR3 nucleotides read TGTGCCAGCAGTTACTCGCGGGATCCGAACACTGAAGCTTTCTTT.

This clone has just one count. The V and J genes are TRBV5-4 and TRBJ1-2; 8 bases align to TRBD1. V gave up 4 bases and J gave up 5 bases; unmatched junction bases: 7. The CDR3 sequence is 14 residues long. CDR1 is SGHNT, CDR2 YYREEE, per germline (reference sequence). CDR3 sequence (DNA): TGTGCCAGCAGCCCGACCGGGACAGGTTATGGCTACACCTTC. Amino acid sequence: CASSPTGTGYGYTF.

J is TRBJ2-3 and V is TRBV4-1, with a tentative D call TRBD2 (7 bases). CDR1 is MGHRA and CDR2 is YSYEKL in the germline V gene. V was shortened by 0 bases and J by 5 bases, with 15 bases between the two germline ends. The CDR3 totals 16 residues. The CDR3 DNA reads TGCGCCAGCAGCCAAGAAGAGTGGGGGGGCAGAGATACGCAGTATTTT. This sequence encodes CASSQEEWGGRDTQYF.

This chain uses TRBV7-9 with TRBJ2-1; D uncertain. Trimming pared 5 bases from V and 0 bases from J, leaving 11 bases between. Germline V gives CDR1 SEHNR, CDR2 FQNEAQ (reference sequence). This CDR3 contains 15 residues. The CDR3 spells CASSPSVSSYNEQFF. DNA for the CDR3: TGTGCCAGCAGCCCCAGCGTGAGCTCCTACAATGAGCAGTTCTTC.

The V gene is TRBV15, the J gene TRBJ1-6; D unclear. This CDR3 has 17 residues. V shed 5 bases and J shed 2 bases, with 16 bases lying between them. Germline V gene lookup returns CDR1 LNHNV and CDR2 YYDKDF (reference sequence). In DNA, the CDR3 is TGTGCCACCAGCGGAACACAGCTAGGCGCCTATAATTCACCCCTCCACTTT. Protein: CATSGTQLGAYNSPLHF.

J is TRBJ1-5 and V is TRBV6-5; D possibly corresponds to TRBD1 (5 bases). CDR1 is MNHEY and CDR2 is SVGAGI in the germline V gene. This CDR3 has 14 amino acids. With 5 bases removed from V and 7 bases from J, the gap between germline ends came to 15 bases. The CDR3 sequence: CASSRDGGRQPQHF. CDR3 coding DNA: TGTGCCAGCAGTCGGGACGGGGGGAGGCAGCCCCAGCATTTT.

The V gene is TRBV2, the J gene TRBJ1-1; a possible D gene is TRBD1 (6 bases). The CDR3 spans 11 residues. V gave up 7 bases and J gave up 7 bases, with 10 bases separating them. Germline lookup yields CDR1 SNHLY and CDR2 FYNNEI. The CDR3 reads CASNTGFEAFF. CDR3 coding DNA: TGTGCCAGCAACACAGGGTTTGAAGCTTTCTTT.

As to this clone: A read error is likely, as this CDR3 ends without the conserved phenylalanine or tryptophan. The DNA is left out, because the CDR3 cannot be placed on it with certainty; the CDR3 is given as TCRdb lists it. The genes are TRBV21-1 and TRBJ2-3. TRBV21-1 constitutes a pseudogene. The CDR3 region is 17 residues in length, termini included. This chain's CDR3 is CASSKSGFSKQCQCGLS.